Listed below are T cell receptor beta chains from one sample, sequenced in a study of Ad26.COV2.S vaccination and SARS-CoV-2 variants. TCRdb keeps only in-frame clones here, not all; method: immunoSEQ multiplex PCR. The data show about 350,000 clones, about 88% seen once. Here the sequenced sample was peripheral blood, taken in a trial of Ad26.COV2.S vaccine versus placebo. Receptor source: a person between 18 and 65 years old who received the Ad26.COV2.S COVID-19 vaccine or a placebo. CDR3s include the opening cysteine and the closing phenylalanine or tryptophan. A D gene is named only where the DNA matches it firmly. A clone size is listed for some rows: how often the clone was seen (once, few, many), or a class if it is expanded.

TRBV6-5	TRBD1	TRBJ1-2	-	TGTGCCAGCAGACCCAGACAGGGTCGGAATGGCTACACCTTC	CASRPRQGRNGYTF
TRBV9	TRBD2	TRBJ2-3	-	TGTGCCAGCAGCGCGACTAGCGACCTATTCACAGATACGCAGTATTTT	CASSATSDLFTDTQYF
TRBV12-3/TRBV12-4	-	TRBJ2-2	-	TGTGCCAGCAGCAAAAGGGAAACCGGGGAGCTGTTTTTT	CASSKRETGELFF
TRBV5-6	-	TRBJ1-1	-	TGTGCCAGCAGCCCGGACAGTTGGAACACTGAAGCTTTCTTT	CASSPDSWNTEAFF
TRBV19	-	TRBJ2-5	-	TGTGCCAGTAGTATAGATCGGGTAGGAAGCCAAGAGACCCAGTACTTC	CASSIDRVGSQETQYF
TRBV11-3	-	TRBJ1-5	once	TGTGCCAGCAGCCCGAGGTTCCCGGCGAGCAATCAGCCCCAGCATTTT	CASSPRFPASNQPQHF
TRBV7-2	-	TRBJ1-5	-	TGTGCCAGCAGCTTAGGTGTCAGAGAGGGTCAGCCCCAGCATTTT	CASSLGVREGQPQHF
TRBV5-1	-	TRBJ1-6	-	TGCGCCAGCAGCTTGGGGGGCTATAATTCACCCCTCCACTTT	CASSLGGYNSPLHF
TRBV28	-	TRBJ2-7	once	TGTGCCAGCAGTTTAAGGTCCTACGAGCAGTACTTC	CASSLRSYEQYF
TRBV7-8	-	TRBJ2-3	-	TGTGCCAGCAGGAAGGGGGGGGTGTCAGATACGCAGTATTTT	CASRKGGVSDTQYF
TRBV28	TRBD1	TRBJ2-7	-	TGTGCCAGCAGGGAAAACAGGGGATTCGGGGACGAGCAGTACTTC	CASRENRGFGDEQYF
TRBV6-5	-	TRBJ1-5	few	TGTGCCAGCAGTTACGGCAGGGGCGGTCAGCCCCAGCATTTT	CASSYGRGGQPQHF
TRBV7-9	TRBD1	TRBJ2-3	many	TGTGCCAGCAGCTTCTCATCGGGACAGTCCACAGATACGCAGTATTTT	CASSFSSGQSTDTQYF
TRBV3-1/TRBV3-2	-	TRBJ2-7	-	TGTGCCAGCAGCCACTCGGACAGTACCTACGAGCAGTACTTC	CASSHSDSTYEQYF
TRBV7-9	TRBD1	TRBJ2-2	-	TGTGCCAGCAGCTCAGACTCGGGACAGGGGTTCACCGGGGAGCTGTTTTTT	CASSSDSGQGFTGELFF
TRBV6-5	-	TRBJ2-3	once	TGTGCCAGCAGCGGACCGGTAGATACGCAGTATTTT	CASSGPVDTQYF
TRBV4-3	TRBD2	TRBJ2-5	-	TGCGCCAGCAGCCAAGATTTAATCCGCGGGAGCCAAGAGACCCAGTACTTC	CASSQDLIRGSQETQYF
TRBV19	TRBD1	TRBJ1-1	-	TGTGCCAGTAGTATACAGACAGGGGGCGCGAGGAGTGGTGAAGCTTTCTTT	CASSIQTGGARSGEAFF
TRBV4-3	-	TRBJ1-5	few	TGCGCCAGCAGCCAAGATCCTGCCGGTTGGAATAGCAATCAGCCCCAGCATTTT	CASSQDPAGWNSNQPQHF
TRBV7-9	TRBD2	TRBJ2-5	-	TGTGCCAGCAGCTTATCCCTAGCGGGAGGGCCTTCGTCCCAAGAGACCCAGTACTTC	CASSLSLAGGPSSQETQYF
TRBV6-5	TRBD1	TRBJ1-2	-	TGTGCCAGCAGTTCAGGACAGGTTCACTATGGCTACACCTTC	CASSSGQVHYGYTF
TRBV27	TRBD2	TRBJ2-1	-	TGTGCCAGCAGTATCGGACTAGCGGGTCCCACGGGTTACCTTCCGGAGCAGTTCTTC	CASSIGLAGPTGYLPEQFF
TRBV7-9	-	TRBJ2-2	-	TGTGCCAGCAGCTTAGATTCGGGTAACACCGGGGAGCTGTTTTTT	CASSLDSGNTGELFF
TRBV20-1	TRBD2	TRBJ2-7	-	TGCAGTGCTAGTCCCGTGACTAGCGGAACCTACGAGCAGTACTTC	CSASPVTSGTYEQYF
TRBV29-1	TRBD1	TRBJ2-7	-	TGCAGCGTGGATCTGACAGGGGGGTCCTACGAGCAGTACTTC	CSVDLTGGSYEQYF
TRBV5-1	-	TRBJ1-4	-	TGCGCCAGCAGCTTGTTTACAGGGTCGAATGAAAAACTGTTTTTT	CASSLFTGSNEKLFF
TRBV6-2/TRBV6-3	-	TRBJ2-7	-	TGTGCCAGCAGTTACTCCGGCGGAGGGGGGCGCGAGCAGTACTTC	CASSYSGGGGREQYF
TRBV14	TRBD1	TRBJ2-7	few	TGTGCCAGCAGCCAAGATCGTCGTTCGAGGACAGGGGCCTTCCACGAGCAGTACTTC	CASSQDRRSRTGAFHEQYF
TRBV5-1	TRBD1	TRBJ2-1	-	TGCGCCAGCAGCTTCCGCGGGACAGGGGGTGATGAGCAGTTCTTC	CASSFRGTGGDEQFF
TRBV6-6	TRBD1	TRBJ2-2	-	TGTGCCAGCAAGGGACAGGGGGGAACCGGGGAGCTGTTTTTT	CASKGQGGTGELFF
TRBV5-1	TRBD1	TRBJ1-4	-	TGCGCCAGCAGCCTGAGGGACAGTTCCAATGAAAAACTGTTTTTT	CASSLRDSSNEKLFF
TRBV18	-	TRBJ2-1	-	TGTGCCAGCTCACCACCCGGGACCTCCTACAATGAGCAGTTCTTC	CASSPPGTSYNEQFF
TRBV27	TRBD2	TRBJ2-3	-	TGTGCCAGCAGTTTAGTGGGGGGGGCAGATACGCAGTATTTT	CASSLVGGADTQYF
TRBV24-1	-	TRBJ2-3	once	TGTGCCACCAGTGACTCAATTCAAGCGGATACGCAGTATTTT	CATSDSIQADTQYF
TRBV11-3	-	TRBJ1-6	-	TGTGCCAGCAGCTTAGGAGCAGATAATTCACCCCTCCACTTT	CASSLGADNSPLHF
TRBV30	-	TRBJ2-1	-	TGTGCCTGGAGTGTTCGGGTCAGCTCCTACAATGAGCAGTTCTTC	CAWSVRVSSYNEQFF
TRBV7-9	-	TRBJ1-1	-	TGTGCCAGCAGCTTAGGACAGCTAGGCTTGAACACTGAAGCTTTCTTT	CASSLGQLGLNTEAFF
TRBV5-1	TRBD1	TRBJ2-3	-	TGCGCCAGCAGCTTGGGGGACAGGGGAAGAGCAGATACGCAGTATTTT	CASSLGDRGRADTQYF
TRBV5-1	TRBD2	TRBJ2-3	-	TGCGCCAGCAGCCCGGGACTAGCGGGAGGCCGATCTGACACAGATACGCAGTATTTT	CASSPGLAGGRSDTDTQYF
TRBV27	-	TRBJ2-5	many	TGTGCCAGCAGTTATACGGCGGGGGCCCGAGAGACCCAGTACTTC	CASSYTAGARETQYF
TRBV7-2	TRBD1	TRBJ2-5	-	TGTGCCAGCAGCAAAGGACAGGCCCAAGAGACCCAGTACTTC	CASSKGQAQETQYF
TRBV5-4	-	TRBJ2-7	-	TGTGCCAGCAGCGATTCGACTAATTCCTACGAGCAGTACTTC	CASSDSTNSYEQYF
TRBV11-2	-	TRBJ1-2	-	TGTGCCAGCAGCTTCCTGGGCGATGGCTACACCTTC	CASSFLGDGYTF
TRBV5-1	-	TRBJ2-5	-	TGCGCCAGCAGCTTGTCCCCCCCCCAAGAGACCCAGTACTTC	CASSLSPPQETQYF
TRBV19	-	TRBJ2-1	-	TGTGCCAGTAGTTCAAGACAGGGAGGATACAATGAGCAGTTCTTC	CASSSRQGGYNEQFF
TRBV6-5	TRBD1	TRBJ2-7	-	TGTGCCAGCAGCCGCGAGCGGACAGGGCAATACGAGCAGTACTTC	CASSRERTGQYEQYF
TRBV7-2	-	TRBJ2-1	-	TGTGCCAGCAGCTTCTGGGACTCGATAGCAAATGAGCAGTTCTTC	CASSFWDSIANEQFF
TRBV10-2	-	TRBJ1-1	-	TGCGCCAGCGCCATGGGGACGGTGAACACTGAAGCTTTCTTT	CASAMGTVNTEAFF
TRBV6-5	-	TRBJ1-2	-	TGTGCCAGCAGTAGAACGGACGGAGACTATGGCTACACCTTC	CASSRTDGDYGYTF
TRBV7-9	-	TRBJ2-5	-	TGTGCCAGCAGCTTAGTATCCCCAGGCTCCAGGGAGACCCAGTACTTC	CASSLVSPGSRETQYF
TRBV28	TRBD1	TRBJ1-2	-	TGTGCCAGCAGTTTACTCATTGGGACAGGGAAAGGCGGCTACACCTTC	CASSLLIGTGKGGYTF
TRBV4-3	TRBD1	TRBJ1-4	-	TGCGCCAGCAGCCAAGACCCGGGACAGAGTCCCACTAATGAAAAACTGTTTTTT	CASSQDPGQSPTNEKLFF
TRBV11-2	-	TRBJ2-7	-	TGTGCCAGCAGCCCAAACAACTACGAGCAGTACTTC	CASSPNNYEQYF
TRBV11-2	-	TRBJ2-3	many	TGTGCCAGCAGCGAACGGGGAGTTGGAGATACGCAGTATTTT	CASSERGVGDTQYF
TRBV5-1	-	TRBJ2-5	-	TGCGCCAGCAGCGCCCAGGGAGCCCAAGAGACCCAGTACTTC	CASSAQGAQETQYF